The entry that follows covers one T cell receptor (beta chain) sequence. This record belongs to a study of blood T cell repertoires in COVID-19. At the level of the study: Acute-phase and convalescent COVID-19 samples originated in the United States, Italy and Spain.

The CDR3 is made up of 12 amino acids. Germline values: CDR1 MNHEY, CDR2 SVGAGI. Trimming stripped 2 bases from V and 8 bases from J, with 9 bases between. Sequencing used immunoSEQ multiplex PCR; TCRdb keeps in-frame clones, though not all of them. The sample yields about 270,000 clones, roughly 90% seen once. Patients in Seattle were enrolled during active infection, then followed longitudinally. The sequenced sample was peripheral blood. This rearrangement joins TRBV6-5 to TRBJ1-2; perhaps TRBD1 as D (5 bases). This clonotype was obtained from a woman aged 25 to 39 with COVID-19, enrolled during active disease. CDR3: CASSYPGSGYTF. Written as DNA, the CDR3 is TGTGCCAGCAGTTACCCAGGGTCCGGCTACACCTTC.